The table lists the clone carrying this T cell receptor (beta chain) with many counts. This entry belongs to a study of T-cell reconstitution after alpha-beta-depleted transplantation in children. A TCRbeta library incorporating unique molecular identifiers was prepared. TCRdb passed the PCR reads through MiXCR, listing each CDR3 protein once. The sample lists some 200,000 distinct CDR3 sequences, 8% to 9.5% seen once, with around 6.2% in the top ten. V was pared by 1 base and J by 9 bases, with 5 bases of the junction left unmatched. The CDR3 loop spans 15 amino acids. Germline lookup yields CDR1 LGHNA and CDR2 YNFKEQ.

This receptor was taken from a human donor who donated a stem cell graft to a child with acute lymphoblastic leukemia. The J gene is TRBJ2-1, the V gene TRBV4-2, with 11 bases that match TRBD2. Source: PBMCs from the stem cell graft donor, taken from the stem cell graft. CDR3 residues: CASSQAPLAGGEQFF. Written as DNA, the CDR3 is TGTGCCAGCAGCCAAGCCCCTCTAGCGGGGGGTGAGCAGTTCTTC.